Sequencing of this TCR beta chain was carried out in a study of blood T cell repertoires in COVID-19 (dated by TCRdb to between 2020 and 2021). Some background on the complete study: The collaborator samples originated in the United States, Italy and Spain and spanned the acute and convalescent phases of COVID-19. The prospective study material was composed of cDNA or gDNA derived from T cells, B-cell-depleted T cells, or PBMCs. Subjects who had been exposed to COVID-19, were actively infected with it, or had recovered from it provided the deeply sampled blood TCRbeta repertoires that made up the dataset. The repertoires were made available in a free public database intended to serve as a resource for research on the immune response to SARS-CoV-2. The samples were drawn from two sources: the first 160 participants of the ongoing ImmuneRACE study, and 950 to 1,500 subjects contributed by 6 global collaborators. Nearly every sample came with metadata listing a de-identified subject ID, COVID-19 status, age in years and sex. Where HLA class I and class II types were available, the types were taken from metadata supplied by the sample provider, not from assay-based typing.

The CDR1 and CDR2 encoded by the germline V gene (reference sequence) are LNHDA and SQIVND. V drops 8 bases and J drops 7 bases, leaving 9 bases in between. From cysteine to phenylalanine, the CDR3 is 12 amino acids long. Only the CDR3 DNA stays, 36 bases, in frame from base 1. Whole blood was collected in K2EDTA tubes by collaborating institutions according to the institutions' own protocols. For TCRbeta analysis, collaborators shipped samples as frozen whole blood, isolated PBMCs, or DNA extracted from either of those sample types. The immunoSEQ Assay, a bias-controlled multiplex PCR, was used to amplify TCRbeta CDR3 regions from genomic DNA. The study's own analysis went as follows. Within the assay, amplification of reference gene primers was used to estimate how many nucleated cells each sample contained. To quantify the absolute abundance of each unique TCRbeta CDR3 rearrangement, sequence reads were collapsed and filtered. For each sample, productive Simpson clonality was calculated as the square root of Simpson's diversity index across productive rearrangements. The table comes from immuneACCESS by way of TCRdb, which keeps in-frame sequences with V and J called. Part of the clones is missing from these tables; in studies checked, under half for an unresolved V gene and the rest for unknown reasons. V and J calls and clone size come straight from that table; D and trimming were deduced from the DNA. The sample profile shows fewer than 95,000 clones; around 88% of them were found once. 0.35% to 0.5% of the sample comes from the top ten.

Concerning this clone: It lacks a known antigen. No per-base quality is available; no much larger clone lies one base away.

Overall results and qualifications from the work: How much clinical and demographic metadata was included differed by source and by participant, and the metadata was provided uncurated.

The sequence was collected from a man between 60 and 70 years old with acute or convalescent COVID-19. Recombination connected TRBV19 to TRBJ1-6; the D gene assignment is ambiguous. Sequencing was done on a sample of peripheral blood. This receptor has the CDR3 CASSVVNSPLHF. The nucleotide sequence is TGTGCCAGTTCGGTAGTCAATTCACCCCTCCACTTT.